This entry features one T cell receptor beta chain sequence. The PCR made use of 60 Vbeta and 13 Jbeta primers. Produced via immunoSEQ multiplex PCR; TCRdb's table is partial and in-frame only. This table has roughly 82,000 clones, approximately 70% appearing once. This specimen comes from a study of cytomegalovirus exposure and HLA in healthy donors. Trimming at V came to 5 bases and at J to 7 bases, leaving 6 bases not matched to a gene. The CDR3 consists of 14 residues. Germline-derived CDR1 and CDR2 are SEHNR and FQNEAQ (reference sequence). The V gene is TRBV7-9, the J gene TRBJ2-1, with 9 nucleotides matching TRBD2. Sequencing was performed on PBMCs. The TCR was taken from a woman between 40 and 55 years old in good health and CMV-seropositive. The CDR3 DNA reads TGTGCCAGCAGCCTTAGCGGGGGCGTGAATGAGCAGTTCTTC. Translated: CASSLSGGVNEQFF. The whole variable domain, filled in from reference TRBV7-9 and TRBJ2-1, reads DTGVSQNPRHKITKRGQNVTFRCDPISEHNRLYWYRQTLGQGPEFLTYFQNEAQLEKSRLLSDRFSAERPKGSFSTLEIQRTEQGDSAMYLCASSLSGGVNEQFFGPGTRLTVL.